One sample yielded the 23 T cell receptor beta chains listed below, sequenced in a study of T cell responses to AZD1222 COVID-19 vaccine. Measured with immunoSEQ multiplex PCR; TCRdb has only the in-frame clones, and not every one. Among around 100,000 clones listed, around 94% were seen once. Sequencing was performed on peripheral blood, taken on day 0 of AZD1222 vaccination. Receptors originate from an adult in good health.

This clone was seen only once. This chain connects TRBV30 to TRBJ1-4, with D uncertain. From germline, CDR1 is GTSNPN and CDR2 SVGIG (reference sequence). CDR3 size: 12 residues. V shed 2 bases and J shed 2 bases, with 3 bases lying between them. The CDR3 reads CAWSLTNEKLFF. The CDR3, as DNA: TGTGCCTGGAGTCTGACTAATGAAAAACTGTTTTTT.

The chain joins TRBV5-1 to TRBJ2-1; 8 bases align to TRBD1. Germline V gene lookup returns CDR1 SGHRS and CDR2 YFSETQ. This CDR3 has 15 amino acids. V was clipped by 3 bases and J by 5 bases; unmatched bases: 7. CDR3 in amino acids: CASSSDRGLDNEQFF. The CDR3 DNA reads TGCGCCAGCAGCTCCGACAGGGGTTTGGACAATGAGCAGTTCTTC.

The chain combines TRBV7-2 with TRBJ1-1, with 9 nucleotides matching TRBD1. V was pared by 3 bases and J by 7 bases, with 9 bases of the junction left unmatched. This CDR3 comprises 15 residues. Per the germline V gene, CDR1 is SGHTA and CDR2 is FQGNSA. DNA of the CDR3: TGTGCCAGCAGCTTGTCCGGGACAGGGTTTTTTGAAGCTTTCTTT. Encoded protein: CASSLSGTGFFEAFF.

The rearrangement links TRBV6-2 or TRBV6-3 to TRBJ1-5; perhaps TRBD1 as D (6 bases). This CDR3 contains 17 residues. Germline assignment: CDR1 MNHEY and CDR2 SVGEGT. V was cut by 2 bases and J by 3 bases, with 17 bases left in between. The CDR3 DNA sequence: TGTGCCAGCAGTTACGAGTGGTGGGGGGCTACCAATCAGCCCCAGCATTTT. This translates into CASSYEWWGATNQPQHF.

V gene TRBV6-5 combines with J gene TRBJ2-2; D call uncertain. The germline gives CDR1 MNHEY, CDR2 SVGAGI. V dropped 3 bases and J dropped 6 bases, with 8 bases sitting between them. This CDR3 has 13 residues. In nucleotides, the CDR3 is TGTGCCAGCAGTTATCGGACGGCCGGGGAGCTGTTTTTT. This codes for CASSYRTAGELFF.

The rearrangement links TRBV5-4 to TRBJ1-2; no definite D call. Germline V gene sequence: CDR1 SGHNT, CDR2 YYREEE (reference sequence). The CDR3 has 15 residues. Trimming removed 0 bases at V and 5 bases at J, with 14 bases between. The CDR3 loop reads CASSLGRQLSYGYTF. In DNA form, the CDR3 reads TGTGCCAGCAGCTTGGGCAGGCAGCTAAGTTATGGCTACACCTTC.

The chain couples TRBV30 to TRBJ1-5; 9 nucleotides agree with TRBD1. In germline, CDR1 is GTSNPN, CDR2 SVGIG (reference sequence). Trimming cost V 0 bases and J 9 bases; bases outside gene matches: 6. The CDR3 extends over 14 amino acids. The CDR3 sequence: CAWSVVWGQGPQHF. In DNA, the CDR3 is TGTGCCTGGAGTGTAGTATGGGGACAGGGGCCCCAGCATTTT.

This clone was seen just once. This sequence joins TRBV28 and TRBJ2-3; a possible D gene is TRBD2 (7 bases). The CDR3 loop spans 13 amino acids. The V gene lost 10 bases and the J gene lost 8 bases, with 19 bases spanning the gap. Germline V gives CDR1 MDHEN, CDR2 SYDVKM. CDR3 sequence: CATDIRGGGTQYF. In nucleotides, the CDR3 is TGTGCCACCGACATCAGGGGCGGGGGTACGCAGTATTTT. The variable domain in full, completed from reference TRBV28 and TRBJ2-3, reads DVKVTQSSRYLVKRTGEKVFLECVQDMDHENMFWYRQDPGLGLRLIYFSYDVKMKEKGDIPEGYSVSREKKERFSLILESASTNQTSMYLCATDIRGGGTQYFGPGTRLTVL.

The chain recombines TRBV28 with TRBJ1-4; 8 bases fit TRBD1. CDR1 and CDR2 (germline): MDHEN, SYDVKM. V gave up 8 bases and J gave up 8 bases; unmatched junction bases: 13. The CDR3 extends over 15 amino acids. The CDR3 spells CASLPHQGALEKLFF. The CDR3 DNA reads as TGTGCCAGCCTGCCCCATCAGGGGGCGCTCGAAAAACTGTTTTTT.

The chain is built from TRBV11-3 and TRBJ2-7; no definite D call. Germline-derived CDR1 and CDR2 are SGHNT and YENEEA. V was shortened by 6 bases and J by 6 bases, with 15 bases between the two germline ends. The CDR3 has 13 residues. CDR3 sequence reads: CASSPSRVGEQYF. In nucleotides, the CDR3 is TGTGCCAGCAGTCCCTCTCGGGTCGGCGAGCAGTACTTC. Complete variable domain (other parts from reference TRBV11-3 and TRBJ2-7): EAGVVQSPRYKIIEKKQPVAFWCNPISGHNTLYWYLQNLGQGPELLIRYENEEAVDDSQLPKDRFSAERLKGVDSTLKIQPAELGDSAVYLCASSPSRVGEQYFGPGTRLTVT.

V is TRBV18 and J is TRBJ1-2; D ambiguous. The CDR3 totals 13 residues. Per germline, CDR1 KGHSH and CDR2 LQKENI. V lost 0 bases to trimming and J lost 2 bases, with 4 bases between them. The CDR3 spells CASSPPGNYGYTF. The CDR3 bases are TGTGCCAGCTCACCACCGGGGAACTATGGCTACACCTTC. Complete variable domain (other parts from reference TRBV18 and TRBJ1-2): NAGVMQNPRHLVRRRGQEARLRCSPMKGHSHVYWYRQLPEEGLKFMVYLQKENIIDESGMPKERFSAEFPKEGPSILRIQQVVRGDSAAYFCASSPPGNYGYTFGSGTRLTVV.

V usage is TRBV2 and J usage is TRBJ2-7; 7 bases are shared with TRBD1. This CDR3 has 14 residues. Trimming took 7 bases from V and 3 from J; bases not matched to a gene: 9. Germline V CDR1 and CDR2: SNHLY, FYNNEI. The CDR3 is CASKVGTDSYEQYF. Here the CDR3 DNA reads TGTGCCAGCAAAGTTGGGACAGATAGCTACGAGCAGTACTTC.

CDR3 sequence (DNA): TGCGCCAGCAGCTTGGTGTCAGGACAAGAGACCCAGTACTTC. Translation gives CASSLVSGQETQYF. This chain uses TRBV5-1 with TRBJ2-5; D not certain. The CDR3 totals 14 residues. Trimming pared 0 bases from V and 2 bases from J, leaving 8 bases between. Germline V gives CDR1 SGHRS, CDR2 YFSETQ.

V gene TRBV7-2 combines with J gene TRBJ1-1, with 7 bases aligning to TRBD1. The CDR3 is 15 residues long. V lost 3 bases and J lost 1; bases outside the gene matches: 5. From germline, CDR1 is SGHTA and CDR2 FQGNSA. The CDR3 bases are TGTGCCAGCAGCTTTAGGGGGGACAGGAACACTGAAGCTTTCTTT. Its translation is CASSFRGDRNTEAFF. Based on the CDR3 plus reference TRBV7-2 and TRBJ1-1, the full variable domain is GAGVSQSPSNKVTEKGKDVELRCDPISGHTALYWYRQSLGQGLEFLIYFQGNSAPDKSGLPSDRFSAERTGGSVSTLTIQRTQQEDSAVYLCASSFRGDRNTEAFFGQGTRLTVV.

The chain joins TRBV6-5 to TRBJ2-3, with D possibly being TRBD2 (5 bases). Germline-derived CDR1 and CDR2 are MNHEY and SVGAGI. Trimming cost V 7 bases and J 1 base, with 15 bases left between them. The CDR3 length is 15 residues. Written as DNA, the CDR3 is TGTGCCAGCATGAAAAGCGGTAGGGGCACAGATACGCAGTATTTT. Its translation is CASMKSGRGTDTQYF.

The V and J genes are TRBV28 and TRBJ2-1; no clear D. The ends were cut back, 4 bases at V and 4 bases at J, with 11 bases in the middle. CDR3 length: 14 amino acids. Germline V gene sequence: CDR1 MDHEN, CDR2 SYDVKM. In DNA form, the CDR3 reads TGTGCCAGCAGTTATTCGCTGGCTTACAATGAGCAGTTCTTC. Its translation: CASSYSLAYNEQFF.

In its sample, this clone was seen once. The V and J genes are TRBV13 and TRBJ1-5, with 8 bases matching TRBD1. Germline V gene sequence: CDR1 PRHDT, CDR2 FYEKMQ (reference sequence). The V gene end was trimmed by 0 bases and the J gene end by 4 bases; junction bases not matched to a gene: 5. This CDR3 has 16 residues. DNA of the CDR3: TGTGCCAGCAGCTTAGGCGCCAGGGGGCGAAATCAGCCCCAGCATTTT. Translating gives CASSLGARGRNQPQHF.

The chain couples TRBV11-1 to TRBJ2-1, with 9 positions matching TRBD2. The CDR3 spans 16 residues. Germline-derived CDR1 and CDR2 are SGHAT and FQDESV (reference sequence). Trimming cost V 6 bases and J 8 bases; bases outside gene matches: 14. CDR3 in DNA: TGTGCCAGCAGTAAGGGGACTAGCCTCCTTTCTGATGAGCAGTTCTTC. Translating it yields CASSKGTSLLSDEQFF.

V gene TRBV30 combines with J gene TRBJ2-3, with 9 bases fitting TRBD2. The germline CDR1 and CDR2 sequences are GTSNPN and SVGIG (reference sequence). Germline trimming cut 2 bases from V and 0 bases from J; bases unmatched to any gene: 6. CDR3 length: 16 amino acids. The CDR3 is CAWSLIAGASTDTQYF. For the CDR3, the DNA is TGTGCCTGGAGTTTAATAGCGGGGGCTAGCACAGATACGCAGTATTTT.

The chain links TRBV6-6 to TRBJ1-2, with D maybe TRBD1 (6 bases). Trimming removed 6 bases at V and 6 bases at J, with 11 bases between. The CDR3 runs to 12 residues. Germline-derived CDR1 and CDR2 are MNHNY and SVGAGI (reference sequence). The CDR3: CASRKQGHGYTF. The DNA of the CDR3 is TGTGCCAGCAGGAAACAGGGACATGGCTACACCTTC.

The DNA for the CDR3 is TGCGCCAGCAGTCAATCCGACCCACAGGGGACCTCTGGAAACACCATATATTTT. It encodes CASSQSDPQGTSGNTIYF. The rearrangement links TRBV23-1 to TRBJ1-3, with 7 bases lining up with TRBD1. TRBV23-1 is assigned to the ORF class and has an uncertain function. The CDR3 is 18 residues long. Unmatched junction bases numbered 8, after V lost 0 bases and J lost 0 bases.

This rearrangement joins TRBV21-1 to TRBJ2-5; TRBD1, the D gene given by the table, was not confirmed from the DNA. TRBV21-1 is an annotated pseudogene. CDR3 length equals 16 residues. The CDR3 nucleotides read TGTGCCAGCAGCAAAGCCGAAGGACAGCAACAAGAGACCCAGTACTTC. Translation gives CASSKAEGQQQETQYF.

The V and J genes are TRBV30 and TRBJ1-2, with 7 bases lining up with TRBD1. The length of the CDR3 is 13 residues. With V trimmed by 1 base and J by 5 bases, 4 bases remained unmatched. In germline, CDR1 is GTSNPN, CDR2 SVGIG (reference sequence). The CDR3 DNA sequence: TGTGCCTGGAGTGGACAGGGACTATATGGCTACACCTTC. The encoded protein is CAWSGQGLYGYTF.